Following are 8 T cell receptor beta chains from one sample sequenced in a study of blood T cell repertoires in COVID-19. Data came from immunoSEQ multiplex PCR; TCRdb stores just in-frame clones and leaves some out. Of under 150,000 clones listed, approximately 80% were seen once; the top ten hold 3.9%. The sample was PBMCs or T cells enriched from blood (not recorded which). These receptors all stem from a man aged 50-60 years in a cohort exposed to, infected with or recovered from COVID-19 (not recorded which).

This clone was counted once. This chain joins TRBV19 and TRBJ2-3; possible D gene TRBD2, 6 bases. CDR1 is LNHDA, CDR2 SQIVND, per germline (reference sequence). This CDR3 is 14 amino acids long. Trimming removed 10 bases at V and 2 bases at J, with 16 bases between. Here the CDR3 reads CATSRGLATDTQYF. CDR3 DNA: TGTGCCACCAGCCGGGGGTTGGCCACAGATACGCAGTATTTT.

This clone has a handful of counts. The V gene is TRBV27, the J gene TRBJ2-4; D gene uncertain. Germline V gene lookup returns CDR1 MNHEY and CDR2 SMNVEV (reference sequence). This CDR3 region has 15 residues. The ends were cut back, 4 bases at V and 6 bases at J, with 16 bases in the middle. The CDR3 DNA follows: TGTGCCAGCAGTTCACACCCGACTGAGAGAAACATTCAGTACTTC. Translation: CASSSHPTERNIQYF.

The rearrangement links TRBV7-9 to TRBJ2-5; TRBD2 aligns across 15 bases. The CDR3 has 16 amino acids. Germline trimming cut 5 bases from V and 3 bases from J; bases unmatched to any gene: 4. CDR1 is SEHNR and CDR2 is FQNEAQ in the germline V gene (reference sequence). Here the CDR3 DNA reads TGTGCCAGCAGCCTTGGACTAGCGGGAGGGGAAGAGACCCAGTACTTC. Translated, it gives CASSLGLAGGEETQYF.

This clone was recorded many times. This sequence joins TRBV12-3 or TRBV12-4 and TRBJ2-3; D is undetermined. The V gene lost 5 bases and the J gene lost 2 bases, with 8 bases spanning the gap. This CDR3 region has 13 residues. CDR3 amino acids: CASSPRNTDTQYF. In DNA, the CDR3 is TGTGCCAGCAGTCCGCGAAACACAGATACGCAGTATTTT.

V is TRBV19 and J is TRBJ2-7; a weak D match, TRBD2 (5 bases). CDR3 size: 13 residues. The germline gives CDR1 LNHDA, CDR2 SQIVND (reference sequence). Trimming removed 5 bases at V and 2 bases at J, with 10 bases between. CDR3 nucleotides: TGTGCCAGTAGTGCTGGACTGACCTACGAGCAGTACTTC. Its translation is CASSAGLTYEQYF.

A single count supports this clone. V gene TRBV11-2 combines with J gene TRBJ2-5, with a weak D call TRBD2 (5 bases). The CDR3 covers 13 residues. The V gene's germline CDR1 is SGHAT and CDR2 FQNNGV. V lost 3 bases, J lost 1 base, and 6 bases lay in between. CDR3 in DNA: TGTGCCAGCAGCTTTGGACTCCAAGAGACCCAGTACTTC. Translated: CASSFGLQETQYF.

J is TRBJ2-2 and V is TRBV30, with D perhaps matching TRBD1 (5 bases). The V and J ends lost 5 bases and 1 base respectively, with 5 bases between them. This CDR3 is built from 12 residues. The germline CDR1 and CDR2 sequences are GTSNPN and SVGIG (reference sequence). CDR3 in amino acids: CAWGQNTGELFF. CDR3 nucleotide sequence: TGTGCCTGGGGACAGAACACCGGGGAGCTGTTTTTT.

The V gene is TRBV4-1, the J gene TRBJ2-5; D remains unclear. There are 15 residues in the CDR3. Deletions cut 2 bases from V and 6 bases from J, with 16 bases between. CDR1 and CDR2 from the germline V gene are MGHRA and YSYEKL. The CDR3 nucleotides read TGCGCCAGCAGCCAATCCCAAAATGGGCTCCAGACCCAGTACTTC. Translated, it gives CASSQSQNGLQTQYF.